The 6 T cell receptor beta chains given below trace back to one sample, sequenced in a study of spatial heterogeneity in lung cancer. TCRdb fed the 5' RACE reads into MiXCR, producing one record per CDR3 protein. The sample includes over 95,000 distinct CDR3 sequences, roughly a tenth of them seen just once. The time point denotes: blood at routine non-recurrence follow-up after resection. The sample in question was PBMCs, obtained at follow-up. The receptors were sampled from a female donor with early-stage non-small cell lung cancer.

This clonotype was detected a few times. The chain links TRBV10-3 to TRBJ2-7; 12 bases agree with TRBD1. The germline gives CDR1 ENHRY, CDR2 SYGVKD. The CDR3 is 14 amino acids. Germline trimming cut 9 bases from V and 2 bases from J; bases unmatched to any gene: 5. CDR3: CAIKGQGATYEQYF. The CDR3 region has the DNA TGTGCCATAAAGGGACAGGGGGCTACCTACGAGCAGTACTTC.

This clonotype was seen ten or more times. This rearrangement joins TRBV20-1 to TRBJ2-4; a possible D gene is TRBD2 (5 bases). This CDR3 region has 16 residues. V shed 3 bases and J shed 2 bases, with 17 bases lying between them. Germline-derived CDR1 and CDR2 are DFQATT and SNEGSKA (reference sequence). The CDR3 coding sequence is TGCAGTGCTAGGGAGAGAGGGAGCATATCCAAAAACATTCAGTACTTC. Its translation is CSARERGSISKNIQYF.

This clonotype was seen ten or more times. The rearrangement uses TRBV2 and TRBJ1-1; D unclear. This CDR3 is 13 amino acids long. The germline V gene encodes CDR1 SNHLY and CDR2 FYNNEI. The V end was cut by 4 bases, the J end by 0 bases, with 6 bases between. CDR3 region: CASSVSMNTEAFF. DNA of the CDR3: TGTGCCAGCAGTGTCAGTATGAACACTGAAGCTTTCTTT.

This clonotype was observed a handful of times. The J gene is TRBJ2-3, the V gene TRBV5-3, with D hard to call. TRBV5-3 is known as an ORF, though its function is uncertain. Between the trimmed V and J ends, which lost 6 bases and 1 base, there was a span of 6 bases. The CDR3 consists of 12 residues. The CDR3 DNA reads TGTGCCAGAACGGCGGGCACAGATACGCAGTATTTT. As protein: CARTAGTDTQYF.

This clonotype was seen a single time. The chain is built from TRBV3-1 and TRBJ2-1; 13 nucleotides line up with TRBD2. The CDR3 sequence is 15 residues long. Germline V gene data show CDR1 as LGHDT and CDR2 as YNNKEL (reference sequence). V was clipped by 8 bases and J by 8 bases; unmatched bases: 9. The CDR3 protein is CASCPWTSGRDEQFF. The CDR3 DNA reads TGTGCCAGCTGCCCGTGGACTAGCGGGAGAGATGAGCAGTTCTTC.

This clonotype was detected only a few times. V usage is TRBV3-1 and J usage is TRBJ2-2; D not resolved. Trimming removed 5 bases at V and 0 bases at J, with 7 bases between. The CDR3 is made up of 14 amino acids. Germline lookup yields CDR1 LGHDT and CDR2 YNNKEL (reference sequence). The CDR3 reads CASSDITNTGELFF. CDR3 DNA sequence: TGTGCCAGCAGCGATATAACGAACACCGGGGAGCTGTTTTTT.